These T cell receptor beta chains were read from a single sample in a study of metastatic and nonmetastatic thyroid tumors. TCRdb re-called the PCR reads with MiXCR. The sample holds 25,000 or so clones, roughly 15% seen once. Material for sequencing was blood. The receptors stem from a male donor with papillary thyroid cancer or a benign thyroid nodule (not recorded which). Some clones in this sample may be carry-over from other donors' samples. The CDR3 runs from the conserved cysteine through the conserved F or W.

>TRBJ2-3|TRBV6-1
CASSEVCGGVTDTQYF
>TRBJ2-4|TRBV20-1
CSARGLAKNIQYF
>TRBJ2-7|TRBV5-4
CASRTGTGEQYF
>TRBJ2-3|TRBV11-3
CASSLKGGFVDTQYF
>TRBJ2-7|TRBV27
CASSFGGPSYEQYF
>TRBJ2-6|TRBV10-3
CAISEPQDAGAKVLTF
>TRBJ2-1|TRBV10-2
CASSQNSGYYNEQFF
>TRBJ2-3|TRBV5-4
CASSLDTQYF
>TRBJ2-3|TRBV11-2
CATDGPVADTQYF
>TRBJ2-7|TRBV20-1
CSALGLAGVSTGGEQYF
>TRBJ2-2|TRBV28
CASRPAGQGDGGELFF
>TRBJ2-5|TRBV9
CASSGGGQGYETQYF
>TRBJ2-7|TRBV10-2
CASSDVSGTGRNEQYF
>TRBJ1-1|TRBV18
CASSEGAANTEAFF
>TRBJ2-7|TRBV6-1
CASSPWTGGYHEQYF
>TRBJ2-1|TRBV20-1
CSARDDRSYNEQFF
>TRBJ2-2|TRBV30
CAWSLQGARSGELFF
>TRBJ2-5|TRBV29-1
CSVEDGQIRETQYF
>TRBJ2-3|TRBV11-3
CASSPHLLAGASTDTQYF
>TRBJ2-7|TRBV9
CASIQGAYEQYF
>TRBJ2-3|TRBV12-3/TRBV12-4
CASEGASDTQYF
>TRBJ2-1|TRBV6-1
CASSVLVSEQFF